The rows below give T cell receptor beta chains drawn from one sample of a study of radiotherapy plus CTLA-4 blockade in lung cancer. Sequencing used immunoSEQ multiplex PCR; TCRdb keeps in-frame clones, though not all of them. The data contain tens of thousands of clones, about four fifths of them seen just once; the ten biggest clones take up 4%. Here the sequenced sample was peripheral blood, taken from a patient treated with radiotherapy plus ipilimumab. Source of these receptors: a human donor with non-small cell lung cancer who had a partial response to radiotherapy plus ipilimumab. Some clones in this sample may be carry-over from other donors' samples. CDR3s include the opening cysteine and the closing phenylalanine or tryptophan. A D gene is named only where the DNA matches it firmly. Part of the rows lack a size; the others show once, few, many or a class for expanded clones.

d_call j_call v_call clone_size cdr3_aa cdr3_nt
TRBD1 TRBJ2-7 TRBV6-1 . CASSRTGTDSYEQYF TGTGCCAGCAGCCGGACCGGGACAGACTCCTACGAGCAGTACTTC
. TRBJ2-1 TRBV5-1 . CASSIQTDHNEQFF TGCGCCAGCAGCATTCAAACAGATCACAATGAGCAGTTCTTC
TRBD1 TRBJ1-2 TRBV7-9 . CASSLGGTGSYGYTF TGTGCCAGCAGCTTAGGGGGGACAGGGAGCTATGGCTACACCTTC
. TRBJ1-5 TRBV4-3 . CASSQDLNSTPQHF TGCGCCAGCAGCCAAGATTTGAACAGTACCCCCCAGCATTTT
. TRBJ1-2 TRBV28 . CAAKTEDGYTF TGTGCCGCGAAGACCGAGGATGGCTACACCTTC
TRBD1 TRBJ1-2 TRBV19 . CASLGQGLIYGYTF TGTGCCAGCCTTGGACAGGGGCTCATCTATGGCTACACCTTC
TRBD1 TRBJ1-2 TRBV28 . CASGSGRGSYGYTF TGTGCCAGCGGATCGGGCAGGGGGAGCTATGGCTACACCTTC
. TRBJ1-1 TRBV30 . CAWSEGNSRRAFF TGTGCCTGGAGTGAAGGGAATTCTCGGAGGGCTTTCTTT
TRBD1 TRBJ1-2 TRBV6-5 . CASSLRDRGFYGYTF TGTGCCAGCAGTCTCCGGGACAGGGGGTTCTATGGCTACACCTTC
TRBD1 TRBJ2-2 TRBV19 . CASSITTGSGELFF TGTGCCAGTAGTATTACGACAGGGTCCGGGGAGCTGTTTTTT
. TRBJ1-2 TRBV10-3 . CAIRAAVNYGYTF TGTGCCATCAGGGCAGCGGTAAACTATGGCTACACCTTC
. TRBJ2-7 TRBV11-2 . CASSLAGRGTSYEQYF TGTGCCAGCAGCTTAGCTGGTCGGGGGACCTCCTACGAGCAGTACTTC
TRBD2 TRBJ2-6 TRBV5-1 few CASSWGGSSGANVLTF TGCGCCAGCAGCTGGGGGGGGAGCTCTGGGGCCAACGTCCTGACTTTC
TRBD1 TRBJ1-2 TRBV20-1 . CSARGERQGTF TGCAGTGCTAGAGGGGAACGACAGGGTACCTTC
. TRBJ2-7 TRBV19 once CASSPPGTLARYEQYF TGTGCCAGTAGTCCGCCGGGAACCCTAGCCCGCTACGAGCAGTACTTC
TRBD1 TRBJ1-2 TRBV5-6 once CASSFWTGEAYGYTF TGTGCCAGCAGCTTTTGGACAGGGGAAGCCTATGGCTACACCTTC
. TRBJ2-7 TRBV6-5 . CASSYDRAYEQYF TGTGCCAGCAGTTACGACAGAGCTTACGAGCAGTACTTC
TRBD1 TRBJ2-5 TRBV5-4 . CASSLGQGTQETQYF TGTGCCAGCAGCTTGGGACAGGGTACGCAAGAGACCCAGTACTTC
TRBD2 TRBJ2-5 TRBV4-1 once CASSQVGGEETQYF TGCGCCAGCAGCCAAGTTGGGGGGGAAGAGACCCAGTACTTC
TRBD1 TRBJ1-5 TRBV6-6 . CASSRGQGTQPQHF TGTGCCAGCAGTCGTGGACAGGGTACTCAGCCCCAGCATTTT
. TRBJ2-7 TRBV6-1 . CASSSTGILYEQYF TGTGCCAGCAGTTCGACAGGTATACTTTACGAGCAGTACTTC
TRBD1 TRBJ1-2 TRBV10-2 . CATSITGARVYGYTF TGCGCCACCTCGATCACAGGGGCCAGAGTGTATGGCTACACCTTC
. TRBJ1-5 TRBV10-1 few CASSPKTEYSNQPQHF TGCGCCAGCAGCCCTAAGACAGAGTATAGCAATCAGCCCCAGCATTTT
TRBD2 TRBJ2-1 TRBV7-7 . CASSLKLAGVGEQFF TGTGCCAGCAGCTTAAAACTAGCGGGAGTAGGTGAGCAGTTCTTC
. TRBJ2-7 TRBV5-4 . CASNLDSRSYEQYF TGTGCCAGCAACTTGGACAGCCGCTCCTACGAGCAGTACTTC
TRBD2 TRBJ2-3 TRBV7-2 . CASSSERGRSDTQYF TGTGCCAGCAGCTCCGAGCGGGGGCGGTCAGATACGCAGTATTTT
. TRBJ2-2 TRBV7-9 . CASSLRGLNTGELFF TGTGCCAGCAGCTTGAGGGGGTTGAACACCGGGGAGCTGTTTTTT
. TRBJ2-6 TRBV19 . CASSIPNSPSGANVLTF TGTGCCAGTAGTATTCCGAACAGTCCTTCTGGGGCCAACGTCCTGACTTTC
TRBD1 TRBJ1-3 TRBV28 few CASSTPGGIVDF TGTGCCAGCAGTACCCCAGGGGGGATAGTGGATTTT
. TRBJ2-7 TRBV7-3 . CASSRNRDIGYEQYF TGTGCCAGCAGCCGGAACAGGGATATTGGGTACGAGCAGTACTTC
. TRBJ1-2 TRBV25-1 . CASSALYYGYTF TGTGCCAGCAGTGCTCTCTACTATGGCTACACCTTC
. TRBJ2-7 TRBV6-6 . CASSYRQDSYEQYF TGTGCCAGCAGTTACAGGCAGGACTCCTACGAGCAGTACTTC
. TRBJ1-5 TRBV19 . CASRVTLRGNQPQHF TGTGCCAGTAGAGTCACTCTACGTGGCAATCAGCCCCAGCATTTT
. TRBJ2-2 TRBV2 few CASYRGGFGELFF TGTGCCAGTTACAGGGGAGGATTCGGGGAGCTGTTTTTT
. TRBJ2-2 TRBV5-4 . CASSSKQGYTGELFF TGTGCCAGCAGCAGCAAACAGGGTTACACCGGGGAGCTGTTTTTT
. TRBJ2-5 TRBV5-5 . CASSLNPPLGTQYF TGTGCCAGCAGCTTGAACCCCCCTCTCGGGACCCAGTACTTC
TRBD1 TRBJ1-2 TRBV11-2 . CASSFRDRVRGYTF TGTGCCAGCAGCTTCAGAGACAGGGTTCGAGGCTACACCTTC
TRBD1 TRBJ2-7 TRBV2 . CASTSTRTGDEQYF TGTGCCAGCACGTCCACCCGGACAGGGGACGAGCAGTACTTC
. TRBJ1-6 TRBV27 . CARPPAATNSPLHF TGTGCCAGACCCCCGGCAGCGACGAATTCACCCCTCCACTTT
TRBD2 TRBJ2-3 TRBV5-1 . CASSSEGTSPDTQYF TGCGCCAGCAGCTCCGAGGGGACTAGCCCAGATACGCAGTATTTT
. TRBJ1-5 TRBV10-3 few CAISEVADSNQPQHF TGTGCCATCAGTGAAGTGGCAGATAGCAATCAGCCCCAGCATTTT
TRBD1 TRBJ1-1 TRBV29-1 . CSGRTGDTEAFF TGCAGCGGAAGAACAGGGGACACTGAAGCTTTCTTT
TRBD1 TRBJ1-1 TRBV7-3 . CASSPTGVGTEAFF TGTGCCAGCAGCCCGACAGGGGTCGGCACTGAAGCTTTCTTT
TRBD2 TRBJ2-7 TRBV18 . CASSLSGGAYEQYF TGTGCCAGCTCACTTAGCGGGGGGGCCTACGAGCAGTACTTC
. TRBJ1-3 TRBV5-1 . CASSLDSLSVDTIYF TGCGCCAGCAGCTTGGACTCCTTGTCTGTGGACACCATATATTTT
TRBD2 TRBJ2-3 TRBV4-3 few CASSQGLAGDITDTQYF TGCGCCAGCAGCCAAGGTCTAGCGGGGGATATCACAGATACGCAGTATTTT
. TRBJ1-4 TRBV4-2 . CASSQGGLNNEKLFF TGTGCCAGCAGCCAAGGAGGTTTAAATAATGAAAAACTGTTTTTT
TRBD1 TRBJ1-1 TRBV11-1 few CASSPGGQGRAEAFF TGTGCCAGCAGCCCAGGGGGACAGGGCCGGGCTGAAGCTTTCTTT
TRBD2 TRBJ2-7 TRBV5-3 . CARSFPRTSGEAYEQYF TGTGCCAGAAGCTTCCCGCGGACTAGCGGGGAGGCCTACGAGCAGTACTTC
. TRBJ2-5 TRBV25-1 . CASSESGFRVQYF TGTGCCAGCAGTGAATCAGGGTTCCGGGTCCAGTACTTC
. TRBJ2-1 TRBV6-1 . CASLRAGIRGEQFF TGTGCCAGCCTCCGGGCGGGTATCAGGGGTGAGCAGTTCTTC
TRBD1 TRBJ2-2 TRBV5-4 . CASSPARDRGRRGGELFF TGTGCCAGCAGCCCGGCCCGGGACAGGGGGCGACGGGGCGGGGAGCTGTTTTTT
. TRBJ1-1 TRBV6-6 . CASSYLAGDTEAFF TGTGCCAGCAGTTATTTGGCAGGGGACACTGAAGCTTTCTTT
. TRBJ2-7 TRBV2 few CASSVPGGLSYEQYF TGTGCCAGCAGTGTCCCAGGCGGACTCTCCTACGAGCAGTACTTC
TRBD1 TRBJ1-1 TRBV28 . CASRNYRGSEAFF TGTGCCAGCAGGAACTACAGGGGATCGGAGGCTTTCTTT